This T cell receptor beta chain was identified in a study of blood T cell repertoires in COVID-19 (dated by TCRdb to the early 2020s). Study-wide context: Samples from collaborators originated in the United States, Italy and Spain and spanned both the acute and convalescent phases of COVID-19. Samples came from the ongoing ImmuneRACE study (first 160 participants) plus 1,254 subjects from 6 global collaborators. HLA class I and class II types, where available, came from metadata supplied by the sample provider rather than from assay-based typing. The prospective study material was composed of cDNA or gDNA derived from T cells, B-cell-depleted T cells, or PBMCs. The repertoires were made available in a free public database intended to serve as a resource for research on the immune response to SARS-CoV-2. Deeply sampled blood TCRbeta repertoires from subjects exposed to, actively infected with, or recovered from COVID-19 were included in the dataset. The sample metadata nearly always contained a de-identified subject ID, COVID-19 status, age in years and sex.

A remark on this clone: Its antigen specificity is not known. Per-base qualities were not stored, and no clone one base away is much larger.

The germline V end is reduced by 8 bases and the J end by 5 bases; junction bases left unmatched: 4. From cysteine to phenylalanine, the CDR3 is 13 amino acids long. Just the 39-base CDR3 DNA is kept, in frame starting at base 1. From the germline V gene (reference sequence), CDR1 is MNHNY and CDR2 is SVGAGI. The immunoSEQ Assay, a bias-controlled multiplex PCR, was used to amplify TCRbeta CDR3 regions from genomic DNA. In the paper's pipeline: The number of nucleated cells in each sample was estimated by amplification of reference gene primers within the assay. To quantify the absolute abundance of each unique TCRbeta CDR3 rearrangement, sequence reads were collapsed and filtered. For each sample, productive Simpson clonality was calculated as the square root of Simpson's diversity index over productive rearrangements. Held by TCRdb, this immuneACCESS table contains in-frame sequences only and omits some clones. Under half of the omission traces to an unresolved V gene where checked; the cause of the rest is unknown. The V and J calls and clone size are taken from that table; D and trimming were inferred from the DNA. Counted in this sample were around 140,000 clones; around 90% of them appeared once. Approximately 4.3% of the sample goes to the ten largest clones.

Participants in the prospective study were aged roughly 18 to 89 years, lived in about two dozen United States geographic areas, and enrolled through a virtual design. To assign participants to cohorts, the prospective study relied on clinical history that participants themselves reported in a screening survey and a study questionnaire. Exposed participants were defined as having been in contact with someone with a PCR-confirmed or clinician-diagnosed COVID-19 case within 2 weeks of study entry. In the prospective study, whole blood, serum and a nasopharyngeal or oropharyngeal swab were collected from each participant by mobile phlebotomists. Additional blood draws and questionnaires over an approximately two-month period could optionally be provided by prospective study participants. Prospective study blood samples were shipped either frozen or at room temperature before DNA extraction. The paper as a whole reports these results and caveats: The amount of clinical and demographic metadata varied by source and participant and was provided uncurated.

This receptor was obtained from a woman aged 40-49 years who had been exposed to COVID-19. Sequencing was done on a sample of PBMCs or T cells enriched from blood (not recorded which). The chain employs TRBV6-6 and TRBJ2-7, and TRBD2 aligns with 12 junction nucleotides. The DNA sequence is given as TGTGCCAGCTCGACTAGCGGGAGTCACGAGCAGTACTTC. Translated, this is CASSTSGSHEQYF.